The next 17 T cell receptor beta chains were all read from a single sample in a study of T cell responses to AZD1222 COVID-19 vaccine. Assay: immunoSEQ multiplex PCR; the TCRdb copy retains only in-frame clones and omits some. The profile shows some 120,000 clones, around 94% of them singletons. Material: peripheral blood, obtained on day 0 of AZD1222 vaccination. The source is an adult in good health.

In its sample, this clone was seen once. This sequence joins TRBV30 and TRBJ1-4; D is unclear. CDR1 and CDR2 from the germline V gene are GTSNPN and SVGIG (reference sequence). This CDR3 contains 13 residues. Trimming left V 3 bases short and J 1 base short, with 6 bases between. The CDR3 region is CAWRFITNEKLFF. Here the CDR3 DNA reads TGTGCCTGGAGATTTATAACTAATGAAAAACTGTTTTTT.

The rearrangement links TRBV6-5 to TRBJ2-4; no reliable D call. The CDR3 covers 14 residues. From germline, CDR1 is MNHEY and CDR2 SVGAGI. V was pared by 5 bases and J by 0 bases, with 8 bases between. CDR3 protein: CASSTDLAKNIQYF. The CDR3 DNA sequence: TGTGCCAGCAGTACGGACCTAGCCAAAAACATTCAGTACTTC.

This clone was observed a single time. J is TRBJ2-7 and V is TRBV5-1, with 8 bases aligning to TRBD1. Germline CDR1 reads SGHRS; CDR2 reads YFSETQ. V lost 4 bases and J lost 3; bases outside the gene matches: 3. The CDR3 has 13 amino acids. The CDR3 nucleotides read TGCGCCAGCAGCCGACAGGGGCTCTACGAGCAGTACTTC. It specifies CASSRQGLYEQYF. The whole variable domain, remainder taken from reference TRBV5-1 and TRBJ2-7, is KAGVTQTPRYLIKTRGQQVTLSCSPISGHRSVSWYQQTPGQGLQFLFEYFSETQRNKGNFPGRFSGRQFSNSRSEMNVSTLELGDSALYLCASSRQGLYEQYFGPGTRLTVT.

V is TRBV6-2 or TRBV6-3 and J is TRBJ1-2; TRBD1 is a possible D gene (6 bases). Germline CDR1 reads MNHEY; CDR2 reads SVGEGT. CDR3 size: 14 residues. V was trimmed by 6 bases and J by 8 bases, leaving 19 bases between them. This CDR3 is CASSHSAGAEGYTF. The CDR3 region has the DNA TGTGCCAGCAGCCACTCGGCGGGGGCGGAGGGCTACACCTTC.

About this clone: The sample has other DNA sequences that encode this CDR3 too. The chain couples TRBV4-2 to TRBJ2-7, with D tentatively TRBD2 (5 bases). The CDR3 has 13 residues. V was pared by 3 bases and J by 4 bases, with 10 bases between. From germline, CDR1 is LGHNA and CDR2 YNFKEQ. The CDR3 reads CASSQVGAYEQYF. The CDR3 bases are TGTGCCAGCAGCCAGGTGGGAGCATACGAGCAGTACTTC.

The CDR3 region has the DNA TGTGCCAGTACCTTTATTGGGAGCAATCAGCCCCAGCATTTT. It codes for CASTFIGSNQPQHF. This sequence joins TRBV6-5 and TRBJ1-5; unclear D gene. The CDR3 spans 14 residues. Germline V gene lookup returns CDR1 MNHEY and CDR2 SVGAGI. The germline V and J ends were trimmed by 9 bases and 1 base, with 13 bases remaining between them.

The chain uses TRBV7-9 and TRBJ2-1; D unclear. This CDR3 spans 13 amino acids. Germline values: CDR1 SEHNR, CDR2 FQNEAQ (reference sequence). V lost 5 bases and J 0 bases, leaving 5 bases between the germline ends. Here the CDR3 DNA reads TGTGCCAGCAGCCCGAGCTCCTACAATGAGCAGTTCTTC. Protein product: CASSPSSYNEQFF.

This chain links TRBV9 with TRBJ1-5; D is ambiguous. Germline loops: CDR1 SGDLS, CDR2 YYNGEE. V shed 0 bases and J shed 7 bases, with 14 bases lying between them. The CDR3 has 15 residues. The CDR3 is CASSVGAAAGQPQHF. The CDR3 bases are TGTGCCAGCAGCGTAGGGGCAGCAGCCGGCCAGCCCCAGCATTTT.

The CDR3 loop reads CASSQAPSGSFYNEQFF. In DNA form, the CDR3 reads TGTGCCAGCAGCCAAGCCCCTAGCGGGAGTTTCTACAATGAGCAGTTCTTC. The chain uses TRBV3-1 (or the pseudogene TRBV3-2) and TRBJ2-1; 10 bases are shared with TRBD2. This CDR3 is built from 17 residues. The V gene end was trimmed by 1 base and the J gene end by 3 bases; junction bases not matched to a gene: 6. The germline V gene encodes CDR1 LGHDT and CDR2 YNNKEL (reference sequence).

The V and J genes are TRBV29-1 and TRBJ2-3; 10 bases agree with TRBD2. CDR1 is SQVTM and CDR2 is ANQGSEA in the germline V gene. This CDR3 has 17 residues. V lost 1 base to trimming and J lost 1 base; unmatched junction nucleotides: 8. CDR3 protein: CSVEGGLAELRTDTQYF. The CDR3 bases are TGCAGCGTTGAAGGAGGACTAGCGGAACTCCGCACAGATACGCAGTATTTT.

This chain uses TRBV27 with TRBJ1-1, with a possible D match to TRBD1 (5 bases). This CDR3 has 13 residues. The V end was cut by 2 bases, the J end by 11 bases, with 15 bases between. Germline CDR1 and CDR2: MNHEY and SMNVEV (reference sequence). The CDR3 spells CASSLLGPTEAFF. As DNA, the CDR3 is TGTGCCAGCAGTTTACTGGGACCGACAGAGGCTTTCTTT.

The chain is built from TRBV9 and TRBJ2-7, with D tentatively TRBD1 (5 bases). V lost 4 bases, J lost 4 bases, and 21 bases lay in between. CDR1 and CDR2 from the germline V gene are SGDLS and YYNGEE. The CDR3 is 16 residues long. This CDR3 reads CASSPRGWAVEYEQYF. CDR3 nucleotides: TGTGCCAGCAGCCCTAGGGGATGGGCCGTTGAGTACGAGCAGTACTTC. Full variable domain (rest looked up from reference TRBV9 and TRBJ2-7): DSGVTQTPKHLITATGQRVTLRCSPRSGDLSVYWYQQSLDQGLQFLIQYYNGEERAKGNILERFSAQQFPDLHSELNLSSLELGDSALYFCASSPRGWAVEYEQYFGPGTRLTVT.

The J gene is TRBJ1-5, the V gene TRBV27; a possible D gene is TRBD1 (6 bases). The CDR3 has 14 amino acids. The V gene lost 5 bases and the J gene lost 10 bases, with 18 bases spanning the gap. Germline V gene lookup returns CDR1 MNHEY and CDR2 SMNVEV (reference sequence). The CDR3 DNA reads TGTGCCAGCAGTATAGGACAGTCTTCCCGTCCCCAGCATTTT. Translating gives CASSIGQSSRPQHF.

This chain uses TRBV9 with TRBJ1-3, with D perhaps matching TRBD1 (6 bases). This CDR3 comprises 15 residues. Germline CDR1 SGDLS, CDR2 YYNGEE. V was shortened by 4 bases and J by 2 bases, with 13 bases between the two germline ends. The CDR3 region is CASSPTQGTGNTIYF. The CDR3 DNA reads TGTGCCAGCAGCCCGACACAGGGTACTGGAAACACCATATATTTT.

V and J are TRBV27 and TRBJ2-3; D may be TRBD2 (5 bases). V lost 6 bases and J 2 bases, leaving 9 bases between the germline ends. This CDR3 has 13 residues. Germline loops: CDR1 MNHEY, CDR2 SMNVEV (reference sequence). CDR3 coding DNA: TGTGCCAGCAGATCCGGACTCACAGATACGCAGTATTTT. It is translated as CASRSGLTDTQYF.

The V and J genes are TRBV20-1 and TRBJ1-2; D is perhaps TRBD1 (5 bases). V lost 6 bases, J lost 6 bases, and 17 bases lay in between. CDR1 is DFQATT and CDR2 is SNEGSKA in the germline V gene (reference sequence). There are 13 residues in the CDR3. CDR3 DNA sequence: TGCAGTGCCAGTCCGGAAGGGGTGGATGGCTACACCTTC. It encodes CSASPEGVDGYTF.

The chain is built from TRBV19 and TRBJ2-1; TRBD2 matches 7 bases. V was clipped by 4 bases and J by 4 bases; unmatched bases: 10. The germline gives CDR1 LNHDA, CDR2 SQIVND (reference sequence). The CDR3 spans 16 residues. CDR3 sequence reads: CASSTDASGVYNEQFF. CDR3 nucleotides: TGTGCCAGTAGTACCGATGCCAGCGGGGTATACAATGAGCAGTTCTTC.